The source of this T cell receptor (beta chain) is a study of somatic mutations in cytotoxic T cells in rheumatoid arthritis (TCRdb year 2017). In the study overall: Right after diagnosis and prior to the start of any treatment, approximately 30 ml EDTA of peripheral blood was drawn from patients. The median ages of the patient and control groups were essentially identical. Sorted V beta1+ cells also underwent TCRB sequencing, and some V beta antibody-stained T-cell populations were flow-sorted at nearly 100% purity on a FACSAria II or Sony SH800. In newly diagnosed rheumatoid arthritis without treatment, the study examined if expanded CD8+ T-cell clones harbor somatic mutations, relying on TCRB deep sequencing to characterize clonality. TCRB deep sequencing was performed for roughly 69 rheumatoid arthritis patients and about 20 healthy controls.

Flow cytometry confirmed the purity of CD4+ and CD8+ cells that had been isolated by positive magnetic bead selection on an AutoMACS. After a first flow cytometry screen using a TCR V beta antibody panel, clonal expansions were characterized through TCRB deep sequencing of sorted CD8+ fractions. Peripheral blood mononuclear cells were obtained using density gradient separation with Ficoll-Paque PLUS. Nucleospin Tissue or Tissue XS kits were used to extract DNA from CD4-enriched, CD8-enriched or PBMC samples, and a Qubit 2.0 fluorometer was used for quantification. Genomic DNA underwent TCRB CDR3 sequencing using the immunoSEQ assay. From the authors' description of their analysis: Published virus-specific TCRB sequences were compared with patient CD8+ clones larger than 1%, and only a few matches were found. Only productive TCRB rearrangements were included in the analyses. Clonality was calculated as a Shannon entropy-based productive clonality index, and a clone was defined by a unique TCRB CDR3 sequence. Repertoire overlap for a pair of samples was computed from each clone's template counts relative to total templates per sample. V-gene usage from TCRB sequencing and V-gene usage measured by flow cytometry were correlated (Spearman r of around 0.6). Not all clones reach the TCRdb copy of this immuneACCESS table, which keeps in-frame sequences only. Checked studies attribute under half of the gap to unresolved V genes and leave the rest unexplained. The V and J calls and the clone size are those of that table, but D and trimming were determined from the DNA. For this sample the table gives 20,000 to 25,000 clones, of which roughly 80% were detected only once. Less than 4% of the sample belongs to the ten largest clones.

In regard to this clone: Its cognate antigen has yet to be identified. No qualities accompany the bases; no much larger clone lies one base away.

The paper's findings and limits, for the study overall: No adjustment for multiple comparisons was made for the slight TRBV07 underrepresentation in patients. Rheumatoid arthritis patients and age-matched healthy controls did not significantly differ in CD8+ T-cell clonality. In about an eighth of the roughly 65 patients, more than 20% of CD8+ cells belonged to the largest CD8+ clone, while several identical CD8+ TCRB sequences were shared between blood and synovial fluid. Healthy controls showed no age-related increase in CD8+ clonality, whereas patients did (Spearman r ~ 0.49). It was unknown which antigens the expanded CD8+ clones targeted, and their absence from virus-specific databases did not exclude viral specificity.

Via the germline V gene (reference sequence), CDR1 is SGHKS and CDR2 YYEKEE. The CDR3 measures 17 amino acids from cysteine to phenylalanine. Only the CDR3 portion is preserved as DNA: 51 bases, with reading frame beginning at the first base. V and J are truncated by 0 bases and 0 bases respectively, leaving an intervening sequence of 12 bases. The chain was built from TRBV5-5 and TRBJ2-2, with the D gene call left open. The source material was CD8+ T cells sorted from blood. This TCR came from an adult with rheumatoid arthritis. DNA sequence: TGTGCCAGCAGCTTGGTAGAGACGATTCCGAACACCGGGGAGCTGTTTTTT. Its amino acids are CASSLVETIPNTGELFF.